This TCR beta chain was found in a study of identical twins. Unique molecular identifiers were present on cDNA, and template switching added a universal primer site. TCRdb re-analysed the 5' RACE reads in MiXCR, keeping a single row per CDR3 protein. The sample consists of fewer than 250,000 distinct CDR3 sequences, about a tenth of them appearing once. Trimming left V 5 bases short and J 4 bases short, with 8 bases between. The CDR3 totals 13 residues. The germline CDR1 and CDR2 sequences are SGHTA and FQGNSA. Healthy Caucasians supplied all donations. Study results and limitations: Within cord blood, abundant beta clonotypes carried fewer insertions, but memory repertoires showed no such trend. The models systematically underestimated how much out-of-frame TCR alpha was shared in monozygotic twins.

As regards this clonotype: The antigen remains undetermined.

Input material: memory (CD45RO+) T cells sorted from blood. The origin of this receptor is a woman under 30 in good health. The gene calls are TRBV7-2 and TRBJ2-2; D unclear. Here the CDR3 DNA reads TGTGCCAGCAGCCCGATCCCCACCGGGGAGCTGTTTTTT. Translated: CASSPIPTGELFF.